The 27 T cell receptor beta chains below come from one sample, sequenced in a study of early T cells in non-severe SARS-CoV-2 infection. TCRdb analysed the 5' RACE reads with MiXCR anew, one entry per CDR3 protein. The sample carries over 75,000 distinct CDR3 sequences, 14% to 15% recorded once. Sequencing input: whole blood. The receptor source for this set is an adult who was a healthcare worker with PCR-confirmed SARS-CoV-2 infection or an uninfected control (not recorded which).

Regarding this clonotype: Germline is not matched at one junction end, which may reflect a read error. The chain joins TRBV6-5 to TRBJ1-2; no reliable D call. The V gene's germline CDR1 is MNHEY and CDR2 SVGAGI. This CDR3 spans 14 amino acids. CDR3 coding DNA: TGTGTCAGCAGTTATACTAAAGCTAACTATGGCTACACCTTC. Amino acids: CVSSYTKANYGYTF.

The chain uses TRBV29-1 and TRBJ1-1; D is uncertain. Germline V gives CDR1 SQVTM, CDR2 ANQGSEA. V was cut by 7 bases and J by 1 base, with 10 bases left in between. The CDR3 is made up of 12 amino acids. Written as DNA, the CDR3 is TGCAGCGCCACCCGGGAGAACACTGAAGCTTTCTTT. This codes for CSATRENTEAFF.

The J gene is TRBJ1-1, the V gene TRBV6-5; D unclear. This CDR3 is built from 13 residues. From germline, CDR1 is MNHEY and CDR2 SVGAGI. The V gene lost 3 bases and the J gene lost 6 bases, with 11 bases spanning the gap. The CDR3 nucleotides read TGTGCCAGCAGTTATCCGGCGTCGGCTGAAGCTTTCTTT. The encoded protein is CASSYPASAEAFF.

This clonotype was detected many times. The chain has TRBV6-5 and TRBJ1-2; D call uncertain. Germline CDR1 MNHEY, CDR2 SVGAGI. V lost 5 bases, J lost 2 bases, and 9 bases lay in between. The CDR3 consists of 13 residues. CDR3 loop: CASSRDGNYGYTF. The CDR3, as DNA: TGTGCCAGCAGTCGTGACGGGAACTATGGCTACACCTTC.

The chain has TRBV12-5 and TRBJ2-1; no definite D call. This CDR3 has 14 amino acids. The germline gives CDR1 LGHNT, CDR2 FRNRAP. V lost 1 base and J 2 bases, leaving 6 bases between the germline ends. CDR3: CASGLGVAYNEQFF. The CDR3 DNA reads TGTGCTAGTGGTTTGGGGGTCGCCTACAATGAGCAGTTCTTC.

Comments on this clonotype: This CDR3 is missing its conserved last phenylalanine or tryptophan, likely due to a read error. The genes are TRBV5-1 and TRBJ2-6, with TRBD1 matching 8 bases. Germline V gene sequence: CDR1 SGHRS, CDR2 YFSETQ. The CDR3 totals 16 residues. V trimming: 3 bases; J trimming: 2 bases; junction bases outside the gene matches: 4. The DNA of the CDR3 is TGCGCCAGCAGCTCGACAGGGGCGGCTGGGGCCAACGTCCTGACTATC. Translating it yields CASSSTGAAGANVLTI.

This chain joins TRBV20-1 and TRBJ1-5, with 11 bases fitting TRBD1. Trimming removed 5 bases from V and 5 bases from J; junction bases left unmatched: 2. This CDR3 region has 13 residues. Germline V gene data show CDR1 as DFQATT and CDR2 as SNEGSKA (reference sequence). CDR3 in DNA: TGCAGTGCTCAGGACAGGGGGCATCAGCCCCAGCATTTT. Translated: CSAQDRGHQPQHF.

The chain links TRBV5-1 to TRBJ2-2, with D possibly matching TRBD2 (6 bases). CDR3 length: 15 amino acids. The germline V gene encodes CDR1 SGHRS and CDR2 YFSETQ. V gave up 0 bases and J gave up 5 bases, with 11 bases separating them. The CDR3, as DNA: TGCGCCAGCAGCTTGGACGGGAGTGAGACCGGGGAGCTGTTTTTT. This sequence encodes CASSLDGSETGELFF.

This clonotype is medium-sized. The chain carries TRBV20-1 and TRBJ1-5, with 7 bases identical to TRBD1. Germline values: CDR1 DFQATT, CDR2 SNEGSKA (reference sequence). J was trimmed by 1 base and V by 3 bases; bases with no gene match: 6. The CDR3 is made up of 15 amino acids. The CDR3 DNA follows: TGCAGTGCTAGCCGACAGGGAGGCAGCAATCAGCCCCAGCATTTT. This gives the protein CSASRQGGSNQPQHF.

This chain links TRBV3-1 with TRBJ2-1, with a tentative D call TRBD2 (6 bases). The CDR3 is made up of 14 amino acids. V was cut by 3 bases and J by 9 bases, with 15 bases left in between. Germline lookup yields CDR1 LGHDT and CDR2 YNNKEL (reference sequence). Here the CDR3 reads CASSHRSSALEQFF. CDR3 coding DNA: TGTGCCAGCAGCCACCGGTCTAGCGCGCTTGAGCAGTTCTTC.

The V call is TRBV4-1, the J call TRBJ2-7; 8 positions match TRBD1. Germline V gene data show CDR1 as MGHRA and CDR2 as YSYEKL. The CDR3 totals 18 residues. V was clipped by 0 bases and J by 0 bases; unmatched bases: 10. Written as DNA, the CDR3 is TGCGCCAGCAGCCAAGATCAATCTCGGGACAGGCGCTCCTACGAGCAGTACTTC. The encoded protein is CASSQDQSRDRRSYEQYF.

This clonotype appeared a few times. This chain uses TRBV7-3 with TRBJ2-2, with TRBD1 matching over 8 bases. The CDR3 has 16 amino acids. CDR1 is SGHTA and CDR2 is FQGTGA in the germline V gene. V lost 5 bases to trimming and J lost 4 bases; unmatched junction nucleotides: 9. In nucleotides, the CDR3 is TGTGCCAGCAGCCCTCGACAGGGGCATTCCACCGGGGAGCTGTTTTTT. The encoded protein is CASSPRQGHSTGELFF. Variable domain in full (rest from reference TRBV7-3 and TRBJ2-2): GAGVSQTPSNKVTEKGKYVELRCDPISGHTALYWYRQSLGQGPEFLIYFQGTGAADDSGLPNDRFFAVRPEGSVSTLKIQRTERGDSAVYLCASSPRQGHSTGELFFGEGSRLTVL.

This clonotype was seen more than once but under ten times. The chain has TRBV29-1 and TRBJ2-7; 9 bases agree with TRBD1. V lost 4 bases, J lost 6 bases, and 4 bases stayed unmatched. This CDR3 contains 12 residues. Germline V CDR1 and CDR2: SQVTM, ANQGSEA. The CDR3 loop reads CSVAGQGSEQYF. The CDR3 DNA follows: TGCAGCGTTGCGGGACAGGGCTCCGAGCAGTACTTC.

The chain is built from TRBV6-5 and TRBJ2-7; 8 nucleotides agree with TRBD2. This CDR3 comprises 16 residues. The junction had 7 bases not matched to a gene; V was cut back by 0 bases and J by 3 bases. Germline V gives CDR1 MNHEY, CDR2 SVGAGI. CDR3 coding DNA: TGTGCCAGCAGTTACTCCCTACTAGCGGCCGGCTACGAGCAGTACTTC. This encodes CASSYSLLAAGYEQYF.

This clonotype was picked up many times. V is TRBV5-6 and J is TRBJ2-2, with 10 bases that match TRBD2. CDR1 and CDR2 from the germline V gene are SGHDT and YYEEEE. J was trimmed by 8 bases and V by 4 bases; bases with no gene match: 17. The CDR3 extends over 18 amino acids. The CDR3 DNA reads TGTGCCAGCAGCCTGACCATCGGAGCGGGAGGGCTAGGAGGGGAGCTGTTTTTT. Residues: CASSLTIGAGGLGGELFF. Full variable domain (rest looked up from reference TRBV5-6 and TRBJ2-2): DAGVTQSPTHLIKTRGQQVTLRCSPKSGHDTVSWYQQALGQGPQFIFQYYEEEERQRGNFPDRFSGHQFPNYSSELNVNALLLGDSALYLCASSLTIGAGGLGGELFFGEGSRLTVL.

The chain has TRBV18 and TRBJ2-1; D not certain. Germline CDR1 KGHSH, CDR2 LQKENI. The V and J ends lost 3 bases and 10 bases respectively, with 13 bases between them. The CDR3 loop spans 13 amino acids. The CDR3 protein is CASSPKAAWEQFF. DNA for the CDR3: TGTGCCAGCTCACCTAAGGCGGCGTGGGAGCAGTTCTTC.

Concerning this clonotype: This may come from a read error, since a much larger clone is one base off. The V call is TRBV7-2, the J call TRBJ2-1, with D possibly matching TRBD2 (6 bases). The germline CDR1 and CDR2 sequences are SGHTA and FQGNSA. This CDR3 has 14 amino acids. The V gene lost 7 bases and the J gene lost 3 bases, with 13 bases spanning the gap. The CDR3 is CASNSGTVYNEQFF. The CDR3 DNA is TGTGCCAGCAACTCCGGGACTGTCTACAATGAGCAGTTCTTC.

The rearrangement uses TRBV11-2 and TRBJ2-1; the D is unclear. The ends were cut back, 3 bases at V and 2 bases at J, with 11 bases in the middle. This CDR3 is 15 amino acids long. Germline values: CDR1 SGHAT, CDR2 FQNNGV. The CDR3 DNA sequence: TGTGCCAGCAGCTTTGTCTCGCGGACCTACAATGAGCAGTTCTTC. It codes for CASSFVSRTYNEQFF.

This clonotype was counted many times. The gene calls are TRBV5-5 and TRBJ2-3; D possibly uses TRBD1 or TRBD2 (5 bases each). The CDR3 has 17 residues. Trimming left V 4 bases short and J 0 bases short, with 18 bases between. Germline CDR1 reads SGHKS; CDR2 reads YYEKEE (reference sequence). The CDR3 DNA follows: TGTGCCAGCAGCCCCCCCGTCGGGACCCCGAGCACAGATACGCAGTATTTT. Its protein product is CASSPPVGTPSTDTQYF.

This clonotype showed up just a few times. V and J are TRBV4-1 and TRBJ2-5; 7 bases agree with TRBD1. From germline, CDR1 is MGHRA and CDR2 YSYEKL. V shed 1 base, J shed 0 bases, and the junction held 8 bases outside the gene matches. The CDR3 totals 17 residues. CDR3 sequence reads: CASSQGTGRFDQETQYF. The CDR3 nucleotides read TGCGCCAGCAGCCAAGGGACAGGCCGGTTTGACCAAGAGACCCAGTACTTC.

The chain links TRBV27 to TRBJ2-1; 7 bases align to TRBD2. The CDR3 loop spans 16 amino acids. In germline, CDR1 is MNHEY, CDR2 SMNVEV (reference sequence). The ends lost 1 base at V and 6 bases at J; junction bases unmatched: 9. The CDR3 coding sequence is TGTGCCAGCAGTTTATGGGCCAGGCGGGAGATCAATGAGCAGTTCTTC. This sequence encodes CASSLWARREINEQFF.

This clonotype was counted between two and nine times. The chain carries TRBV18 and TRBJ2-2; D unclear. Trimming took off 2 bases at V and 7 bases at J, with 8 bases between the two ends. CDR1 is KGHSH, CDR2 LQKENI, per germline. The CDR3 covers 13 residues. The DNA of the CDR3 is TGTGCCAGCTCACCAGCGGTCCACGGGGAGCTGTTTTTT. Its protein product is CASSPAVHGELFF.

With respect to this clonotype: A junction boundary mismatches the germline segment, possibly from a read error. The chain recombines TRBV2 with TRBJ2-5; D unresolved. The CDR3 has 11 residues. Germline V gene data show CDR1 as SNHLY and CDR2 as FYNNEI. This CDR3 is CASHGQGTQYF. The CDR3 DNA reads TGTGCCAGCCATGGGCAAGGGACCCAGTACTTC.

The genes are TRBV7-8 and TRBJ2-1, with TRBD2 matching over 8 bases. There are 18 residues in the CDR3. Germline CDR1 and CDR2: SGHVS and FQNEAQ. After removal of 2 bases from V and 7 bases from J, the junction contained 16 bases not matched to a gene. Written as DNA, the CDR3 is TGTGCCAGCAGCTTAAACCCCCAACCGGGAGGGCCGGGAAATGAGCAGTTCTTC. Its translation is CASSLNPQPGGPGNEQFF.

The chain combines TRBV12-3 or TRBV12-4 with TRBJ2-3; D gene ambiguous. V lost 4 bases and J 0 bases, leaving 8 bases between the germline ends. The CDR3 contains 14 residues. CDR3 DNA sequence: TGTGCCAGCAGTTCCTATTCTAGCACAGATACGCAGTATTTT. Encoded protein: CASSSYSSTDTQYF.

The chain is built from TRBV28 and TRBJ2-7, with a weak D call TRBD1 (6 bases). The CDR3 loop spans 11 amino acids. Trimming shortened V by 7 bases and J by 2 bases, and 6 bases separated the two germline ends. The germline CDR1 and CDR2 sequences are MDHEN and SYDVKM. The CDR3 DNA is TGTGCCAGCAAGGGGGCCTACGAGCAGTACTTC. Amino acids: CASKGAYEQYF.

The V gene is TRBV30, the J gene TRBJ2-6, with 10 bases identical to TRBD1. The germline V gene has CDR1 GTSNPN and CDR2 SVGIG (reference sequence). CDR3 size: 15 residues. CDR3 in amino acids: CASDRGLAGANVLTF. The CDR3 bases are TGTGCTTCAGACAGGGGGCTTGCTGGGGCCAACGTCCTGACTTTC.